This T cell receptor beta chain was sequenced during a study of persistence of HIV-infected CD4 T cells. The wider study: Isolated cells were CMV- and HIV-1 Gag-responding CD4+ T cells.

Cells were stimulated with overlapping HIV-1 Gag 15-mer peptides. Memory cells lacking CD40L and CD69 with high CD45RO were sorted. Study-wide findings and caveats: Compared with CD3/CD28-stimulated cells, CMV- and Gag-responding cells showed lower TCRbeta richness.

This CDR3 is 14 amino acids long. Germline loops: CDR1 SGHKS, CDR2 YYEKEE (reference sequence). V gave up 2 bases and J gave up 7 bases, with 15 bases separating them. A word on this clone: What it recognizes is unknown.

The immunoSEQ assay was version 4, run in survey mode. Some clones are missing from TCRdb's copy, which holds only in-frame ones; the method was immunoSEQ multiplex PCR. The sample has about 36,000 clones, roughly 80% seen once; the top ten hold almost 1%. Sequences were derived from cultured CD4+ T cells from PBMCs, sampled from a patient who received antiretroviral therapy. The TCR originated in an adult with HIV. The donor label of this sample is uncertain. The chain is built from TRBV5-5 and TRBJ1-1; tentatively, D is TRBD1 (5 bases). The CDR3 DNA reads as TGTGCCAGCAGCTTTCCGCCCCAGGGTAGTGAAGCTTTCTTT. This gives the protein CASSFPPQGSEAFF. Full variable domain (rest looked up from reference TRBV5-5 and TRBJ1-1): DAGVTQSPTHLIKTRGQQVTLRCSPISGHKSVSWYQQVLGQGPQFIFQYYEKEERGRGNFPDRFSARQFPNYSSELNVNALLLGDSALYLCASSFPPQGSEAFFGQGTRLTVV.